This T cell receptor beta chain originates from a study of OX40 agonist ivuxolimab in advanced cancers. Findings and caveats of the study: The expanded peripheral T cells' antigen specificity was not determined. Fewer expanded clones were found on average in CD4+ than in CD8+ T cells. Clonal expansion among partial responders at 0.1-3.0 mg/kg ranked near the lowest.

Method: immunoSEQ multiplex PCR; TCRdb's copy keeps in-frame clones and lacks some. The repertoire holds 35,000 to 45,000 clones, with approximately 90% as singletons. Individuals having autoimmune disease history or systemic immunosuppression were not enrolled. Remarks on this clone: Its matching antigen is unknown.

This CDR3 is built from 13 residues. V was clipped by 5 bases and J by 6 bases, with 12 bases between them. In germline, CDR1 is SGHRS, CDR2 YFSETQ. The clonotype comes from an adult with an advanced solid tumor such as melanoma, head and neck, liver or kidney cancer. Material: CD4+ or CD8+ T cells sorted from blood, obtained in a trial of the OX40 agonist ivuxolimab. The chain uses TRBV5-1 and TRBJ2-1; the D gene could be TRBD1 or TRBD2 (5 bases each). CDR3 DNA sequence: TGCGCCAGCAGTGAGGGGCCCCCCAATGAGCAGTTCTTC. Encoded protein: CASSEGPPNEQFF.